The 32 T cell receptor beta chains given below trace back to one sample, sequenced in a study of T cell responses to AZD1222 COVID-19 vaccine (dated by TCRdb to the early 2020s). Receptor amplification or capture employed the immunoSEQ multiplex PCR assay. TCRdb stores this immuneACCESS table with in-frame sequences only. Part of the clones is absent; in the studies checked, under half of the shortfall reflects unresolved V genes, and no reason is known for the rest. The sample yields some 86,000 clones; roughly nine tenths were counted once. Approximately 5% of the sample lies in the top ten. The time point label for this specimen denotes: about 28 days (+/-7) after the second vaccine dose. This material consisted of peripheral blood, taken 28 days after the second AZD1222 dose. Every receptor here comes from an adult who received the AZD1222 COVID-19 vaccine.

The chain employs TRBV27 and TRBJ2-2; 12 bases are shared with TRBD2. The CDR3 loop spans 18 amino acids. Unmatched junction bases numbered 7, after V lost 4 bases and J lost 1 base. Germline loops: CDR1 MNHEY, CDR2 SMNVEV (reference sequence). This CDR3 reads CASSSRRTSGVNTGELFF. In DNA form, the CDR3 reads TGTGCCAGCAGTTCGCGGAGGACTAGCGGGGTGAACACCGGGGAGCTGTTTTTT.

The V and J genes are TRBV30 and TRBJ1-6, with D maybe TRBD1 (6 bases). Germline CDR1 GTSNPN, CDR2 SVGIG (reference sequence). The CDR3 runs 15 residues. Trimming removed 6 bases at V and 3 bases at J, with 15 bases between. DNA for the CDR3: TGTGCCTGTCAAGCAGGGGCCTACTATAATTCACCCCTCCACTTT. Translated, it gives CACQAGAYYNSPLHF. Variable domain in full (rest from reference TRBV30 and TRBJ1-6): SQTIHQWPATLVQPVGSPLSLECTVEGTSNPNLYWYRQAAGRGLQLLFYSVGIGQISSEVPQNLSASRPQDRQFILSSKKLLLSDSGFYLCACQAGAYYNSPLHFGNGTRLTVT.

This clone was seen just once. The chain is built from TRBV6-5 and TRBJ1-3; no reliable D call. V was clipped by 6 bases and J by 4 bases, with 7 bases between them. Germline values: CDR1 MNHEY, CDR2 SVGAGI. This CDR3 comprises 12 residues. In DNA form, the CDR3 reads TGTGCCAGCAGCCAATCCGGAAACACCATATATTTT. Its protein is CASSQSGNTIYF.

The V and J genes are TRBV6-4 and TRBJ2-6, with a tentative D call TRBD2 (5 bases). CDR3 length: 15 amino acids. The V gene lost 8 bases and the J gene lost 0 bases, with 11 bases spanning the gap. CDR1 is MRHNA and CDR2 is SNTAGT in the germline V gene. The CDR3 DNA reads TGTGCCAGCTCCGACGGAGGCTCTGGGGCCAACGTCCTGACTTTC. Translated, it gives CASSDGGSGANVLTF.

CDR3 sequence reads: CAISVDTYSGNTIYF. The DNA for the CDR3 is TGTGCCATCAGTGTCGACACCTACTCTGGAAACACCATATATTTT. The chain carries TRBV10-3 and TRBJ1-3; the D is unclear. Per germline, CDR1 ENHRY and CDR2 SYGVKD. The CDR3 spans 15 residues. V gave up 4 bases and J gave up 0 bases, with 10 bases separating them.

The J gene is TRBJ2-5, the V gene TRBV18, with TRBD1 identical over 7 bases. Trimming removed 0 bases from V and 2 bases from J; junction bases left unmatched: 3. Germline V gives CDR1 KGHSH, CDR2 LQKENI. The CDR3 has 15 amino acids. CDR3: CASSPPGQLQETQYF. The CDR3 nucleotides are TGTGCCAGCTCACCACCGGGACAGCTTCAAGAGACCCAGTACTTC.

The chain links TRBV5-1 to TRBJ2-1; tentatively, D is TRBD1 (6 bases). The CDR3 consists of 14 residues. V shed 2 bases and J shed 7 bases, with 13 bases lying between them. Per germline, CDR1 SGHRS and CDR2 YFSETQ. The CDR3 DNA reads as TGCGCCAGCAGCTTCTCAGGGGTTATGAATGAGCAGTTCTTC. It is translated as CASSFSGVMNEQFF.

V usage is TRBV18 and J usage is TRBJ2-7, with D maybe TRBD2 (5 bases). V gave up 2 bases and J gave up 3 bases, with 11 bases separating them. The CDR3 is 14 amino acids. From germline, CDR1 is KGHSH and CDR2 LQKENI. The CDR3 DNA follows: TGTGCCAGCTCACCAGCCCCGGGGATCTACGAGCAGTACTTC. Translating gives CASSPAPGIYEQYF. Together with reference TRBV18 and TRBJ2-7, the CDR3 gives the full variable domain: NAGVMQNPRHLVRRRGQEARLRCSPMKGHSHVYWYRQLPEEGLKFMVYLQKENIIDESGMPKERFSAEFPKEGPSILRIQQVVRGDSAAYFCASSPAPGIYEQYFGPGTRLTVT.

The V gene is TRBV7-2, the J gene TRBJ1-3; possible D gene TRBD1, 6 bases. V lost 5 bases and J 5 bases, leaving 10 bases between the germline ends. This CDR3 has 13 residues. Germline V gene lookup returns CDR1 SGHTA and CDR2 FQGNSA. In nucleotides, the CDR3 is TGTGCCAGCAGCCCCCGGGACAGAAACACCATATATTTT. Encoded protein: CASSPRDRNTIYF. Combining the CDR3 with reference TRBV7-2 and TRBJ1-3 gives the whole variable domain GAGVSQSPSNKVTEKGKDVELRCDPISGHTALYWYRQSLGQGLEFLIYFQGNSAPDKSGLPSDRFSAERTGGSVSTLTIQRTQQEDSAVYLCASSPRDRNTIYFGEGSWLTVV.

The gene calls are TRBV24-1 and TRBJ1-2, with D unclear. The V gene's germline CDR1 is KGHDR and CDR2 SFDVKD. Trimming took off 4 bases at V and 4 bases at J, with 6 bases between the two ends. The CDR3 consists of 12 residues. CDR3 loop: CATSDSSYGYTF. The CDR3 DNA sequence: TGTGCCACCAGTGACTCCAGCTATGGCTACACCTTC.

This clone showed up just once. This rearrangement joins TRBV6-6 to TRBJ2-7, with 8 bases aligning to TRBD1. After removal of 6 bases from V and 5 bases from J, the junction contained 6 bases not matched to a gene. CDR1 and CDR2 from the germline V gene are MNHNY and SVGAGI (reference sequence). CDR3 size: 13 residues. The chain's CDR3 is CASRRTGSHEQYF. The CDR3 DNA sequence: TGTGCCAGCAGACGGACAGGGAGCCACGAGCAGTACTTC.

This chain joins TRBV24-1 and TRBJ2-1; 8 nucleotides line up with TRBD1. The CDR3 extends over 14 amino acids. Germline V lookup: CDR1 KGHDR, CDR2 SFDVKD. V lost 4 bases and J lost 6; bases outside the gene matches: 4. The CDR3 region is CATSDPGQANEQFF. The CDR3 nucleotides read TGTGCCACCAGTGACCCGGGACAGGCCAATGAGCAGTTCTTC.

This clone was seen just once. The chain has TRBV19 and TRBJ2-1; D gene uncertain. CDR3 length: 15 amino acids. The V gene's germline CDR1 is LNHDA and CDR2 SQIVND (reference sequence). V was pared by 7 bases and J by 0 bases, with 13 bases between. In DNA, the CDR3 is TGTGCCAGTAAACTCGGGCAGAGCTCCTACAATGAGCAGTTCTTC. Its protein product is CASKLGQSSYNEQFF.

This clone was seen a few times. CDR3 in amino acids: CASSEADGSGEEPQHF. The CDR3 DNA is TGTGCCAGCAGTGAAGCGGACGGCAGTGGGGAAGAGCCCCAGCATTTT. This sequence joins TRBV6-1 and TRBJ1-5; D is unclear. V was pared by 0 bases and J by 8 bases, with 17 bases between. The CDR3 contains 16 residues. Germline V lookup: CDR1 MNHNS, CDR2 SASEGT.

In its sample, this clone was seen once. This chain uses TRBV6-1 with TRBJ1-6, with D unresolved. The V gene lost 2 bases and the J gene lost 10 bases, with 12 bases spanning the gap. Germline CDR1 reads MNHNS; CDR2 reads SASEGT. There are 14 residues in the CDR3. The DNA for the CDR3 is TGTGCCAGCAGTGAACGGGGATCTCCCTCACCCCTCCACTTT. Protein product: CASSERGSPSPLHF.

The chain joins TRBV4-2 to TRBJ1-5; D gene unclear. Trimming left V 0 bases short and J 2 bases short, with 14 bases between. Germline lookup yields CDR1 LGHNA and CDR2 YNFKEQ. The CDR3 spans 17 residues. The CDR3 DNA reads as TGTGCCAGCAGCCAAGATAGCAGTTTGTCGGGCAATCAGCCCCAGCATTTT. It is translated as CASSQDSSLSGNQPQHF.

This clone was counted a few times. CDR3 coding DNA: TGCGCCAGCAGGTATACAGGATTGACCGGGGAGCTGTTTTTT. This sequence encodes CASRYTGLTGELFF. The chain has TRBV5-1 and TRBJ2-2; TRBD1 might be the D (5 bases). The CDR3 covers 14 residues. CDR1 SGHRS and CDR2 YFSETQ come from the germline V gene. Trimming took 5 bases from V and 5 from J, leaving 13 bases between them.

V gene TRBV11-2 combines with J gene TRBJ1-1, with D possibly TRBD1 on 6 matching bases. The V gene's germline CDR1 is SGHAT and CDR2 FQNNGV. The CDR3 extends over 15 amino acids. The V gene lost 5 bases and the J gene lost 3 bases, with 16 bases spanning the gap. The CDR3 protein is CASSPQPRGDTEAFF. CDR3 nucleotide sequence: TGTGCCAGCAGCCCCCAACCGAGGGGGGACACTGAAGCTTTCTTT.

The V call is TRBV6-2 or TRBV6-3, the J call TRBJ1-2; no clear D. CDR3 length: 12 residues. Germline loops: CDR1 MNHEY, CDR2 SVGEGT. V was trimmed by 2 bases and J by 8 bases, leaving 9 bases between them. The CDR3 DNA reads TGTGCCAGCAGTTACGTGTGGGAAGGCTACACCTTC. Residues: CASSYVWEGYTF.

This sequence joins TRBV18 and TRBJ1-2; no clear D. The V end lost 6 bases, the J end lost 4 bases, and 15 bases lay between the germline ends. CDR1 is KGHSH and CDR2 is LQKENI in the germline V gene. This CDR3 is built from 14 residues. The DNA for the CDR3 is TGTGCCAGCTCTACCCTGAGGGAGGCCTATGGCTACACCTTC. It codes for CASSTLREAYGYTF.

The count of this clone is one. V is TRBV7-8 and J is TRBJ2-7; 7 positions agree with TRBD2. Germline V gene data show CDR1 as SGHVS and CDR2 as FQNEAQ. The CDR3 has 15 residues. V gave up 5 bases and J gave up 0 bases; unmatched junction bases: 7. The CDR3 nucleotides are TGTGCCAGCAGCCGAGTCGGGGGGAGCTCCTACGAGCAGTACTTC. This sequence encodes CASSRVGGSSYEQYF.

J is TRBJ1-4 and V is TRBV19; no clear D gene. The CDR3 contains 16 residues. Trimming left V 3 bases short and J 0 bases short, with 11 bases between. Germline loops: CDR1 LNHDA, CDR2 SQIVND (reference sequence). In nucleotides, the CDR3 is TGTGCCAGTAGTATCCCCAGTCCCGCAACTAATGAAAAACTGTTTTTT. This encodes CASSIPSPATNEKLFF.

This chain uses TRBV5-5 with TRBJ1-3, with 8 bases matching TRBD1. The junction had 10 bases not matched to a gene; V was cut back by 3 bases and J by 5 bases. Germline V gives CDR1 SGHKS, CDR2 YYEKEE (reference sequence). The CDR3 totals 16 residues. This CDR3 reads CASSWTTGGSRNTIYF. CDR3 sequence (DNA): TGTGCCAGCAGCTGGACTACAGGGGGATCAAGAAACACCATATATTTT. The entire variable domain, with the rest obtained from reference TRBV5-5 and TRBJ1-3, is as follows: DAGVTQSPTHLIKTRGQQVTLRCSPISGHKSVSWYQQVLGQGPQFIFQYYEKEERGRGNFPDRFSARQFPNYSSELNVNALLLGDSALYLCASSWTTGGSRNTIYFGEGSWLTVV.

The chain combines TRBV7-9 with TRBJ1-5; D unresolved. V lost 5 bases and J lost 5, with 13 bases in between. The CDR3 has 14 residues. The germline V gene encodes CDR1 SEHNR and CDR2 FQNEAQ (reference sequence). The CDR3 reads CASSPESVYQPQHF. The CDR3 nucleotides are TGTGCCAGCAGCCCCGAATCGGTGTATCAGCCCCAGCATTTT.

The chain employs TRBV3-1 (or the pseudogene TRBV3-2) and TRBJ1-2; possibly TRBD1 for D (6 bases). V was clipped by 1 base and J by 4 bases, with 22 bases between them. This CDR3 has 18 residues. Looked up from germline, CDR1 is LGHDT and CDR2 is YNNKEL (reference sequence). CDR3 DNA: TGTGCCAGCAGCCAAGGGATTTTTGGGACACAGCATATCTATGGCTACACCTTC. Encoded protein: CASSQGIFGTQHIYGYTF.

The chain has TRBV7-2 and TRBJ1-2; D is unclear. CDR3 length equals 15 residues. The germline V gene encodes CDR1 SGHTA and CDR2 FQGNSA. V was cut by 5 bases and J by 0 bases, with 13 bases left in between. The CDR3 reads CASSQDGSPNYGYTF. CDR3 sequence (DNA): TGTGCCAGCAGCCAAGATGGCAGTCCTAACTATGGCTACACCTTC.

The chain couples TRBV11-3 to TRBJ1-1; no clear D. The CDR3 sequence is 14 residues long. V lost 0 bases to trimming and J lost 1 base, with 6 bases between them. Germline CDR1 SGHNT, CDR2 YENEEA. The CDR3 region has the DNA TGTGCCAGCAGCTTAGATCGGGGGAACACTGAAGCTTTCTTT. This sequence encodes CASSLDRGNTEAFF.

CDR3: CASSYNPGGVNNSPLHF. The CDR3 DNA reads as TGTGCCAGCAGTTACAATCCAGGGGGCGTCAATAATTCACCCCTCCACTTT. This chain connects TRBV6-2 or TRBV6-3 to TRBJ1-6, with TRBD1 matching over 8 bases. Germline V lookup: CDR1 MNHEY, CDR2 SVGEGT. This CDR3 comprises 17 residues. J lost 5 bases, V lost 2 bases, and 8 bases had no gene match.

CDR3 coding DNA: TGTGCCAGCAGCTTGACAGGGGGCATGTTCTTC. Its translation: CASSLTGGMFF. V is TRBV11-2 and J is TRBJ2-1; 10 nucleotides match TRBD1. J was trimmed by 15 bases and V by 3 bases; bases with no gene match: 2. Germline V gene data show CDR1 as SGHAT and CDR2 as FQNNGV. CDR3 length: 11 residues.

V usage is TRBV4-3 and J usage is TRBJ2-3; 8 bases match TRBD2. This CDR3 comprises 16 residues. Germline V lookup: CDR1 LGHNA, CDR2 YSLEER. Trimming took 0 bases from V and 1 from J; bases not matched to a gene: 3. CDR3 protein: CASSQEWRGGTDTQYF. The CDR3 nucleotides read TGCGCCAGCAGCCAAGAATGGCGGGGGGGCACAGATACGCAGTATTTT.

For the CDR3, the DNA is TGTGCCAGTAGTATAAGAGAAATGAACACTGAAGCTTTCTTT. Its translation: CASSIREMNTEAFF. The J gene is TRBJ1-1, the V gene TRBV19; no definite D call. Trimming stripped 2 bases from V and 0 bases from J, with 7 bases between. There are 14 residues in the CDR3. The V gene's germline CDR1 is LNHDA and CDR2 SQIVND (reference sequence).

This clone came up a few times. This chain uses TRBV7-2 with TRBJ2-5; D is uncertain. Looked up from germline, CDR1 is SGHTA and CDR2 is FQGNSA. The CDR3 extends over 13 amino acids. The V and J ends lost 1 base and 9 bases respectively, with 12 bases between them. CDR3 sequence reads: CASSLEGRRSQYF. The CDR3 coding sequence is TGTGCCAGCAGCTTAGAGGGTCGAAGATCCCAGTACTTC.